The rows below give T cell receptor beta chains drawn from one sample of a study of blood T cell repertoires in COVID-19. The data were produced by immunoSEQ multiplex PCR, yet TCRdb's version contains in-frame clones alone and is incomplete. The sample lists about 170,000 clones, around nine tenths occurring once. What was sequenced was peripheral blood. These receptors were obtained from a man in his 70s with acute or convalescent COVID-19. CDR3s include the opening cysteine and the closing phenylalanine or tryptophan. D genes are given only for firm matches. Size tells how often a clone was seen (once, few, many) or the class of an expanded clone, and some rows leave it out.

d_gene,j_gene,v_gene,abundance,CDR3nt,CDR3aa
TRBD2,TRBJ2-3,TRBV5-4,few,TGTGCCAGCAGCTTAAGCGGGAGCCCAGATACGCAGTATTTT,CASSLSGSPDTQYF
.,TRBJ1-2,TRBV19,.,TGTGCCAGTAGTAAAACTGAAAACCCCCTGAGGGGCTACACCTTC,CASSKTENPLRGYTF
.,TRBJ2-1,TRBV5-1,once,TGCGCCAGCAGCTTCCCGGGATCCAACAATGAGCAGTTCTTC,CASSFPGSNNEQFF
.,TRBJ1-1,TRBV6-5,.,TGTGCCAGCAGCCCACTACGGGGGAGTAAAGCTTTCTTT,CASSPLRGSKAFF
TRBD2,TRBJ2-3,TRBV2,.,TGTGCCAGCAGTACTAGCGAGAACACAGATACGCAGTATTTT,CASSTSENTDTQYF
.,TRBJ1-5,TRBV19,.,TGTGCCAGTAGTATGGGGGAGGTGGCCCAGCATTTT,CASSMGEVAQHF
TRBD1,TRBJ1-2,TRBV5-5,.,TGTGCCAGCAGCTTGGGTGCGACAGGGAGAGGCTACACCTTC,CASSLGATGRGYTF
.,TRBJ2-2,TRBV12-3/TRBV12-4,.,TGTGCCAGCAGTTTCAGTGACACCGGGGAGCTGTTTTTT,CASSFSDTGELFF
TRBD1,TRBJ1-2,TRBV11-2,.,TGTGCCAGCAGCTGGGCAGGGGGAAACTATGGCTACACCTTC,CASSWAGGNYGYTF
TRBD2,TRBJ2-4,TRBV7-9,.,TGTGCCAGCAGCCTACCCTGGACTAGCGGGAGGAGCATTCAGTACTTC,CASSLPWTSGRSIQYF
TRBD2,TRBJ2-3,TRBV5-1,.,TGCGCCAGCAGCTTGGACCGGACTAGCGGTGTGGATACGCAGTATTTT,CASSLDRTSGVDTQYF
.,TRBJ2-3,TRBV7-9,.,TGTGCCAGCAGCCAAGGGACTTTGAGCACAGATACGCAGTATTTT,CASSQGTLSTDTQYF
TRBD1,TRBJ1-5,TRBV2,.,TGTGCCAGCAGTGAGCGGACAGGCGATCAGCCCCAGCATTTT,CASSERTGDQPQHF